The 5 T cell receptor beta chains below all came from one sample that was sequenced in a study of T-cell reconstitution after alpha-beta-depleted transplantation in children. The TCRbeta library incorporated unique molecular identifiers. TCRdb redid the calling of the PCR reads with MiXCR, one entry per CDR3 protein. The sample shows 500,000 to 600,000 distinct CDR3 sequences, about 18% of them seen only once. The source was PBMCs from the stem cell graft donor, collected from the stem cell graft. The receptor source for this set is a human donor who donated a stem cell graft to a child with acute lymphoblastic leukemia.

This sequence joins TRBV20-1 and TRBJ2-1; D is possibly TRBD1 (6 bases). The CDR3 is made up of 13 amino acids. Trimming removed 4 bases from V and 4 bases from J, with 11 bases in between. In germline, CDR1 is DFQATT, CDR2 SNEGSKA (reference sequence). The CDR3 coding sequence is TGCAGTGCTATAGCAGGGGAATACAATGAGCAGTTCTTC. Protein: CSAIAGEYNEQFF.

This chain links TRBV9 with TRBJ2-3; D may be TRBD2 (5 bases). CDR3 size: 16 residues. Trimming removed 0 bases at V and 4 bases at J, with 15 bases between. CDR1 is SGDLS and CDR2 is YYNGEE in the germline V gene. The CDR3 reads CASSVGRGLEADTQYF. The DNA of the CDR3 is TGTGCCAGCAGCGTAGGCCGCGGGCTCGAAGCAGATACGCAGTATTTT.

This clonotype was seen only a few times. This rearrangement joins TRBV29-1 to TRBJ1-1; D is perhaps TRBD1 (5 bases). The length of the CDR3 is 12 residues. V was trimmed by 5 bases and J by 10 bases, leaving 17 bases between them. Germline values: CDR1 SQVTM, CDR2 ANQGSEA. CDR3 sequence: CSVLGRELGAFF. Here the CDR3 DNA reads TGCAGCGTTCTGGGCAGGGAGCTTGGAGCTTTCTTT.

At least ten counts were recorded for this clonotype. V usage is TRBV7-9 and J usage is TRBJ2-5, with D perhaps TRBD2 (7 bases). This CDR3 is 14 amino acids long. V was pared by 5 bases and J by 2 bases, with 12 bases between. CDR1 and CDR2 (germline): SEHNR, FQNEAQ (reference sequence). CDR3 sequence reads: CASSPRGAQETQYF. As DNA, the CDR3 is TGTGCCAGCAGCCCCCGGGGGGCTCAAGAGACCCAGTACTTC.

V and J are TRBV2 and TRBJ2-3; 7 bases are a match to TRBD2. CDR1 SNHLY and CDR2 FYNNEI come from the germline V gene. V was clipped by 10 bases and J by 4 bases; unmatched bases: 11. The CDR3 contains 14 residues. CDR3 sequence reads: CAIPRGRASDTQYF. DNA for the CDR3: TGTGCCATTCCCCGGGGGAGGGCGTCAGATACGCAGTATTTT.